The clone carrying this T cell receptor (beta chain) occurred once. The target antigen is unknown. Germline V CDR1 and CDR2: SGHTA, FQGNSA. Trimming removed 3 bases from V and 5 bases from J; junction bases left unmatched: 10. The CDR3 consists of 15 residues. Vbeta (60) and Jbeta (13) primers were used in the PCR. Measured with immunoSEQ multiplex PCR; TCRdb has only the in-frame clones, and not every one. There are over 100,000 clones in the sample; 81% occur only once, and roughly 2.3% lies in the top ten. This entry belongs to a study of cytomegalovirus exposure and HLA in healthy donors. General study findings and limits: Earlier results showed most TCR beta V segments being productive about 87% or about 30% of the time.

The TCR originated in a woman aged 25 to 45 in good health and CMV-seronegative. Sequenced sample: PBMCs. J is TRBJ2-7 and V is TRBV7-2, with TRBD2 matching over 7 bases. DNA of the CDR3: TGTGCCAGCAGCTTTCGGGCTAGCGGTACTAACGAGCAGTACTTC. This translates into CASSFRASGTNEQYF.